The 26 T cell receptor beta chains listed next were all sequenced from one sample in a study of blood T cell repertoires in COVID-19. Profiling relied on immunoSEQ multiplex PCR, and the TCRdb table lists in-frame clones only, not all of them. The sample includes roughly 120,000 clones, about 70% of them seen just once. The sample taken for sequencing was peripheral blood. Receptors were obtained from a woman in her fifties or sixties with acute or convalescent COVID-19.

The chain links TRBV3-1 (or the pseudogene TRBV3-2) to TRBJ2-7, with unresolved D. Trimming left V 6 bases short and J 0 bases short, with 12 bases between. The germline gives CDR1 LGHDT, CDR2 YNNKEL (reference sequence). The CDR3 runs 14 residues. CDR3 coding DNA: TGTGCCAGCAGGGGTACGGGTCCCTCCTACGAGCAGTACTTC. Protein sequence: CASRGTGPSYEQYF.

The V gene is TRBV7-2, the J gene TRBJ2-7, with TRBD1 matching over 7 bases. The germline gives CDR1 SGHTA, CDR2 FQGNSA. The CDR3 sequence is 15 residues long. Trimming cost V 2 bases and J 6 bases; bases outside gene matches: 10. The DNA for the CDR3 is TGTGCCAGCAGCTTAAGGGACAGCCCCTTAGGCGAGCAGTACTTC. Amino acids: CASSLRDSPLGEQYF.

The CDR3 region has the DNA TGTGCCAGTAGTCGCACGGTACAAGAGACCCAGTACTTC. Its translation: CASSRTVQETQYF. The chain joins TRBV19 to TRBJ2-5; D not resolved. The CDR3 has 13 residues. V dropped 5 bases and J dropped 2 bases, with 9 bases sitting between them. CDR1 is LNHDA, CDR2 SQIVND, per germline (reference sequence).

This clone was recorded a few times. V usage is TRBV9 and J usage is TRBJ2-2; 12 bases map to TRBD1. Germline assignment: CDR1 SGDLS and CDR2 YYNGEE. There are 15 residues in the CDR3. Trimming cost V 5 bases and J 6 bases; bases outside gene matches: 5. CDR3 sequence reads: CASRGTGGQPGELFF. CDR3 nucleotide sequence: TGTGCCAGCAGGGGGACAGGGGGCCAGCCCGGGGAGCTGTTTTTT.

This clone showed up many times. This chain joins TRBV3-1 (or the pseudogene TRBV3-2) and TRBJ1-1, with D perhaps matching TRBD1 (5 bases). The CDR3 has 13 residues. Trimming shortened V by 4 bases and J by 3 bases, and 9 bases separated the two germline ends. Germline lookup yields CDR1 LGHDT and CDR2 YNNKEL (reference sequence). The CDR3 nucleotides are TGTGCCAGCAGCCGAATAGGGGACACTGAAGCTTTCTTT. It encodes CASSRIGDTEAFF.

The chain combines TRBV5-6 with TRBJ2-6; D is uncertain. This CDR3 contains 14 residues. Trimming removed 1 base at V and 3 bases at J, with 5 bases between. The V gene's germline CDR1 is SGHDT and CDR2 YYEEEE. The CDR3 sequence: CASSLSYGANVLTF. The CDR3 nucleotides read TGTGCCAGCAGCTTGTCTTATGGGGCCAACGTCCTGACTTTC.

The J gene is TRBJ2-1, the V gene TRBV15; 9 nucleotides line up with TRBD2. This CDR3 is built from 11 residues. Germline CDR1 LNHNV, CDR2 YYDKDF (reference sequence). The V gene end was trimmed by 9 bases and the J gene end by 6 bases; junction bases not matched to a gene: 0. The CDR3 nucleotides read TGTGCCACGGGACTAGCCAATGAGCAGTTCTTC. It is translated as CATGLANEQFF.

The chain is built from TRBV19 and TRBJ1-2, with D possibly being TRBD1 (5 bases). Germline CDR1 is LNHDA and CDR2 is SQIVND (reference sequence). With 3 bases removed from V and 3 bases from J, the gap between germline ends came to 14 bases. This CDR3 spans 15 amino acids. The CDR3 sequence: CASSIRLTGDYGYTF. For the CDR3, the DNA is TGTGCCAGTAGTATTAGGCTCACGGGGGACTATGGCTACACCTTC.

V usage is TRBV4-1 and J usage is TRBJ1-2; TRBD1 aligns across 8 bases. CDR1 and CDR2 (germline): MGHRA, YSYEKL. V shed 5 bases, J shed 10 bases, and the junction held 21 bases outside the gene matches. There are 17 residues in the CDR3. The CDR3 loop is CASSDKYLRDRFLVYTF. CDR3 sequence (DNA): TGCGCCAGCAGCGACAAATATCTCCGGGACAGGTTTTTAGTCTACACCTTC.

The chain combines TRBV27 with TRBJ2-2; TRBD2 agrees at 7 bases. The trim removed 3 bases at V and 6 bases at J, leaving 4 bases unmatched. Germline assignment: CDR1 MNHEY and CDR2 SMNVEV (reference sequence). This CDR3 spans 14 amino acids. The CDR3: CASSFGGGAGELFF. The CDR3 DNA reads TGTGCCAGCAGTTTTGGTGGGGGGGCCGGGGAGCTGTTTTTT.

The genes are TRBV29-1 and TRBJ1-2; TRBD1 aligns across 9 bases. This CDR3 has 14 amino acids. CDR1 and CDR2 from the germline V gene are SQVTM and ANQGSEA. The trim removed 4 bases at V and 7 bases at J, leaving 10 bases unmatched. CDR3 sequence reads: CSVASVTGGVGYTF. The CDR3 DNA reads TGCAGCGTTGCGAGCGTGACAGGGGGAGTTGGCTACACCTTC.

CDR3 sequence reads: CASSPRQGPNEKLFF. In nucleotides, the CDR3 is TGTGCCAGCTCACCACGACAGGGCCCCAATGAAAAACTGTTTTTT. This chain links TRBV18 with TRBJ1-4, with 7 nucleotides matching TRBD1. Germline values: CDR1 KGHSH, CDR2 LQKENI. The CDR3 runs to 15 residues. V was clipped by 1 base and J by 5 bases; unmatched bases: 4.

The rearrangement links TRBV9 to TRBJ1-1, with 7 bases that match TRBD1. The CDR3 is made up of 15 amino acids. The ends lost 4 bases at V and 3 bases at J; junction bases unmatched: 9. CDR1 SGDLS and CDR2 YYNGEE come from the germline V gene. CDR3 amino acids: CASSPYRGEDTEAFF. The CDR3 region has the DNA TGTGCCAGCAGCCCTTACAGGGGAGAAGACACTGAAGCTTTCTTT.

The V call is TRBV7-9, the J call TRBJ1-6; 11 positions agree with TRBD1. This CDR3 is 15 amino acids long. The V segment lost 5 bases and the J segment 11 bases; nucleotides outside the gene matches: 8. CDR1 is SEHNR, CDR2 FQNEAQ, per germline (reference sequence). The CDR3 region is CASSLIEGQGAPLHF. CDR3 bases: TGTGCCAGCAGCCTAATAGAGGGACAGGGGGCACCCCTCCACTTT.

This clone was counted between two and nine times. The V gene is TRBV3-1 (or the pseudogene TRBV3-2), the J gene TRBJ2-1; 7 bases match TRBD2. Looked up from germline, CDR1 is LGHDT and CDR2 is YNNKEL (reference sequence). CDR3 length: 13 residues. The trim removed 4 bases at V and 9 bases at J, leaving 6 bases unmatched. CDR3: CASSPGWGGEQFF. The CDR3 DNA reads TGTGCCAGCAGCCCCGGATGGGGGGGTGAGCAGTTCTTC.

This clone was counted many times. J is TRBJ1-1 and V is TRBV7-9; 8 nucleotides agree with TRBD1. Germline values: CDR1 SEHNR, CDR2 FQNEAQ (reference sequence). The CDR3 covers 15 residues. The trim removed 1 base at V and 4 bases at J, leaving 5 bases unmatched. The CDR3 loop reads CASSLDYTGGTEAFF. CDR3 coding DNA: TGTGCCAGCAGCTTAGATTATACAGGGGGCACTGAAGCTTTCTTT.

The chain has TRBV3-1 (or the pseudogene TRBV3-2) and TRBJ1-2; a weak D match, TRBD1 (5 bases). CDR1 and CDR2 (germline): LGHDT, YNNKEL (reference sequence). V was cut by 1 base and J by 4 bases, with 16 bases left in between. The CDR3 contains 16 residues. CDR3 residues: CASSQVGLSRSYGYTF. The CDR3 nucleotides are TGTGCCAGCAGCCAAGTGGGGCTCTCCCGGAGCTATGGCTACACCTTC.

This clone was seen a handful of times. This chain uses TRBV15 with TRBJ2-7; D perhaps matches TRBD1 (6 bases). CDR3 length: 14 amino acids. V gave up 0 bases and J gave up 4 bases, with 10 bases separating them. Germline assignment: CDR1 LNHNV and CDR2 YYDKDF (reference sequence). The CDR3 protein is CATSRDSGDYEQYF. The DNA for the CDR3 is TGTGCCACCAGCAGAGATTCAGGGGATTACGAGCAGTACTTC. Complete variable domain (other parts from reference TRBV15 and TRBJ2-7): DAMVIQNPRYQVTQFGKPVTLSCSQTLNHNVMYWYQQKSSQAPKLLFHYYDKDFNNEADTPDNFQSRRPNTSFCFLDIRSPGLGDTAMYLCATSRDSGDYEQYFGPGTRLTVT.

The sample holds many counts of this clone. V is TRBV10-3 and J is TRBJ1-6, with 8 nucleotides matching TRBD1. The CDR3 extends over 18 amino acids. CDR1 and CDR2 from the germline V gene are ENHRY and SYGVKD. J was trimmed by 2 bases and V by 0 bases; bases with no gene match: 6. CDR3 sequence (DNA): TGTGCCATCAGTGAGTCCCCTAAGACAGGGGCCTATAATTCACCCCTCCACTTT. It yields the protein CAISESPKTGAYNSPLHF.

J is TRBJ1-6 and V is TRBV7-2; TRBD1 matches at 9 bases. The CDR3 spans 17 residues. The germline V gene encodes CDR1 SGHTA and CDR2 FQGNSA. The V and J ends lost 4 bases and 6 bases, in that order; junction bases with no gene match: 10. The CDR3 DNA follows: TGTGCCAGCAGCTCCTTCTCCGACAGGGGGTTTAATTCACCCCTCCACTTT. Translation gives CASSSFSDRGFNSPLHF.

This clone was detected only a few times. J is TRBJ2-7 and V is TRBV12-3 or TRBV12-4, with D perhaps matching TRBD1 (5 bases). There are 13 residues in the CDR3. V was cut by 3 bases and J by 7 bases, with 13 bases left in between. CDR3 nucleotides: TGTGCCAGCAGTTTCGGCAGGGCTTTGGAGCAGTACTTC. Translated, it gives CASSFGRALEQYF.

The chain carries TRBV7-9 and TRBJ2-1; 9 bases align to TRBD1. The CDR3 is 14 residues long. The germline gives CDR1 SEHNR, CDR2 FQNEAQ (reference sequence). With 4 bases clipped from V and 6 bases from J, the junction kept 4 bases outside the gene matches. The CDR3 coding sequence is TGTGCCAGCAGCTCGGACAGGGGAGCCAATGAGCAGTTCTTC. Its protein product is CASSSDRGANEQFF.

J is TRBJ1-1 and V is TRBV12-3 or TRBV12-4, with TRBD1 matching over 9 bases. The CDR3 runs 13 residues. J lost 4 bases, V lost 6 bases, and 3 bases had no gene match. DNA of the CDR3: TGTGCCAGCAGACGGGACAGGGTCACTGAAGCTTTCTTT. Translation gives CASRRDRVTEAFF.

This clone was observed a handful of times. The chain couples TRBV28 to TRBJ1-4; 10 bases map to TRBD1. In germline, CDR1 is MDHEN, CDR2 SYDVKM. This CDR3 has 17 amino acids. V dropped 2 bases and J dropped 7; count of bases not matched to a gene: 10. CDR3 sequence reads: CASSLVTGGLGGEKLFF. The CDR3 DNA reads TGTGCCAGCAGTTTAGTGACAGGGGGCCTTGGGGGTGAAAAACTGTTTTTT.

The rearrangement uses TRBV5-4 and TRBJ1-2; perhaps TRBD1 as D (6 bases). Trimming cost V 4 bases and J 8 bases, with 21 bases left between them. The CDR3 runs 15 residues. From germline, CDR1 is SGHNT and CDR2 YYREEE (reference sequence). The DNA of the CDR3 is TGTGCCAGCAGCCTAAAACTATCGACAGGATCCGGCTACACCTTC. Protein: CASSLKLSTGSGYTF.

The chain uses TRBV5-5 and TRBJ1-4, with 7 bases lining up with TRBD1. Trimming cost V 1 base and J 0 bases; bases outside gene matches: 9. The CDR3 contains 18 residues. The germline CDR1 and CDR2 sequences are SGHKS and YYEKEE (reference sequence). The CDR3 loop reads CASSLSGQIYATNEKLFF. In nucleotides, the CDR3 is TGTGCCAGCAGCTTGTCGGGACAGATTTATGCAACTAATGAAAAACTGTTTTTT.